This entry lists 5 T cell receptor beta chains sequenced from one sample in a study of blood T cells in healthy people across ages (dated by TCRdb to about 2015). Libraries were made using 5' RACE. The data were produced on an Illumina HiSeq 2500. A second PCR of about 7 to 12 cycles was performed with a sample-barcoded 5' primer and a J-beta primer mix. TCRdb reworked the public reads: Q25 trimming with fastp, MiXCR clone assembly, productive beta chains retained. Identical CDR3 proteins give one entry, which carries the most common genes and DNA. Recorded for this sample are more than 900,000 distinct CDR3 sequences; just under 30% of them occurred a single time. About a tenth of the sample is in the top ten clones. The same data also contributed to another study, on T cells of mothers and their children.

The specimen sequenced was blood. Source of these receptors: a woman between 40 and 50 years old in good health.

CDR3 sequence: CASSLRGLRDEQFF. CDR3 in DNA: TGTGCCAGCAGCTTACGGGGGTTACGGGATGAGCAGTTCTTC. This chain uses TRBV7-9 with TRBJ2-1, with D perhaps matching TRBD2 (6 bases). Germline V gives CDR1 SEHNR, CDR2 FQNEAQ (reference sequence). This CDR3 comprises 14 residues. V gave up 2 bases and J gave up 8 bases, with 13 bases separating them.

This sequence joins TRBV5-1 and TRBJ1-2; weak D call: TRBD1 (5 bases). This CDR3 spans 13 amino acids. CDR1 SGHRS and CDR2 YFSETQ come from the germline V gene. Between the trimmed V and J ends, which lost 2 bases and 3 bases, there was a span of 8 bases. The chain's CDR3 is CASSFRGHYGYTF. DNA for the CDR3: TGCGCCAGCAGCTTCCGGGGACACTATGGCTACACCTTC. Supplemented by reference TRBV5-1 and TRBJ1-2, the full variable domain reads KAGVTQTPRYLIKTRGQQVTLSCSPISGHRSVSWYQQTPGQGLQFLFEYFSETQRNKGNFPGRFSGRQFSNSRSEMNVSTLELGDSALYLCASSFRGHYGYTFGSGTRLTVV.

This clonotype was observed a handful of times. V usage is TRBV15 and J usage is TRBJ2-5; 11 bases align to TRBD2. V shed 4 bases, J shed 1 base, and the junction held 5 bases outside the gene matches. Germline CDR1 is LNHNV and CDR2 is YYDKDF (reference sequence). This CDR3 comprises 16 residues. CDR3 DNA: TGTGCCACCAGCACCAGACTAGCGGGGAGCCAAGAGACCCAGTACTTC. It translates to CATSTRLAGSQETQYF. Filled out from reference TRBV15 and TRBJ2-5, the complete variable domain reads DAMVIQNPRYQVTQFGKPVTLSCSQTLNHNVMYWYQQKSSQAPKLLFHYYDKDFNNEADTPDNFQSRRPNTSFCFLDIRSPGLGDTAMYLCATSTRLAGSQETQYFGPGTRLLVL.

Worth noting for this clonotype: A clone one base away is much larger, so this may be a read error. This chain connects TRBV29-1 to TRBJ2-1, with D unresolved. The germline V gene encodes CDR1 SQVTM and CDR2 ANQGSEA. V lost 6 bases and J lost 3, with 3 bases in between. The CDR3 sequence is 10 residues long. CDR3 region: CSVRYNEQFF. In DNA form, the CDR3 reads TGCAGCGTCCGCTACAATGAGCAGTTCTTC.

The V and J genes are TRBV29-1 and TRBJ2-3; D is uncertain. CDR1 and CDR2 (germline): SQVTM, ANQGSEA. The CDR3 runs to 12 residues. The V gene lost 3 bases and the J gene lost 4 bases, with 8 bases spanning the gap. The CDR3 loop reads CSVDIGADTQYF. CDR3 nucleotides: TGCAGCGTTGACATAGGTGCAGATACGCAGTATTTT.